One T cell receptor beta chain is described in this entry. Authors' processing steps: Scientists estimated how many nucleated cells there were by amplifying reference gene primers. Using immunoSEQ multiplex PCR, the repertoire was profiled, and TCRdb retains in-frame clones only, with some absent. Clone size and V and J calls were adopted from that table, with D and trimming inferred from the DNA. Of about 210,000 clones listed, around 84% are singletons. The V and J ends lost 6 bases and 0 bases respectively, with 16 bases between them. CDR1 MNHEY and CDR2 SMNVEV come from the germline V gene (reference sequence). CDR3 length: 16 amino acids. These data are taken from a study of blood T cell repertoires in COVID-19. Study details: Nucleic acid was either cDNA or gDNA, and it came from T cells, B-cell-depleted T cells, or PBMCs.

The chain carries TRBV27 and TRBJ2-3; tentative D call: TRBD2 (6 bases). Sample: peripheral blood. The origin of this receptor is a man aged 40-50 years who had recovered from COVID-19. The CDR3 sequence: CASSNLYSGSTDTQYF. In DNA form, the CDR3 reads TGTGCCAGCAGCAACCTCTATAGCGGTAGCACAGATACGCAGTATTTT.